This T cell receptor beta chain was sequenced in a study of control samples from healthy donors and cancer patients. TCRdb keeps only in-frame clones here, not all; method: immunoSEQ multiplex PCR. Here the sample spans roughly 100,000 clones, just over 90% being singletons. Deletions cut 6 bases from V and 5 bases from J, with 10 bases between. Per germline, CDR1 ENHRY and CDR2 SYGVKD. There are 12 residues in the CDR3. The TCR was taken from a woman between 18 and 29 years old in good health. The sequenced sample consisted of blood. The chain has TRBV10-3 and TRBJ2-5, with D tentatively TRBD2 (6 bases). The CDR3 region is CAIRTGAETQYF. The CDR3 DNA reads as TGTGCCATCAGAACGGGAGCCGAGACCCAGTACTTC.